The 15 T cell receptor beta chains presented below share a single source sample, sequenced in a study of siplizumab effects on memory and regulatory T cells. Some clones are missing from TCRdb's copy, which holds only in-frame ones; the method was immunoSEQ multiplex PCR. The sample has approximately 94,000 clones; roughly 95% are singletons. What was sequenced was naive CD4+ T cells sorted from blood. These TCRs come from a human donor in good health.

This sequence joins TRBV5-4 and TRBJ2-7, with D tentatively TRBD1 (6 bases). CDR1 and CDR2 from the germline V gene are SGHNT and YYREEE (reference sequence). Trimming removed 3 bases at V and 4 bases at J, with 14 bases between. This CDR3 has 14 residues. The CDR3 DNA reads as TGTGCCAGCAGCTGGACCGGGACAAGATACGAGCAGTACTTC. It specifies CASSWTGTRYEQYF.

On this clone itself: Other nucleotide sequences from this sample produce the same CDR3. The chain joins TRBV18 to TRBJ2-7, with D possibly TRBD1 on 6 matching bases. Germline CDR1 reads KGHSH; CDR2 reads LQKENI. Trimming took 6 bases from V and 4 from J, leaving 10 bases between them. The CDR3 consists of 12 residues. The CDR3 sequence: CASSPTGYEQYF. In nucleotides, the CDR3 is TGTGCCAGCTCCCCTACAGGGTACGAGCAGTACTTC.

V gene TRBV5-6 combines with J gene TRBJ1-2, with TRBD1 matching 7 bases. This CDR3 is 13 amino acids long. V lost 4 bases, J lost 6 bases, and 6 bases stayed unmatched. Germline loops: CDR1 SGHDT, CDR2 YYEEEE. The chain's CDR3 is CASSKWDRDGYTF. The CDR3 DNA is TGTGCCAGCAGCAAATGGGACAGAGATGGCTACACCTTC.

The chain recombines TRBV10-1 with TRBJ2-5; D is possibly TRBD1 or TRBD2 (5 bases each). V was clipped by 8 bases and J by 2 bases, with 12 bases between them. CDR1 WNHNN and CDR2 SYGVQD come from the germline V gene (reference sequence). This CDR3 is built from 13 residues. The chain's CDR3 is CASGGATQETQYF. The CDR3 nucleotides read TGCGCCAGCGGGGGTGCAACTCAAGAGACCCAGTACTTC.

This rearrangement joins TRBV11-2 to TRBJ2-7; 7 bases align to TRBD1. Trimming removed 0 bases from V and 2 bases from J; junction bases left unmatched: 1. There are 14 residues in the CDR3. Per germline, CDR1 SGHAT and CDR2 FQNNGV. CDR3 nucleotides: TGTGCCAGCAGCTTAGAGGGGACAGCCTACGAGCAGTACTTC. It yields the protein CASSLEGTAYEQYF. The full variable domain, in which reference TRBV11-2 and TRBJ2-7 provide the parts outside the CDR3, is EAGVAQSPRYKIIEKRQSVAFWCNPISGHATLYWYQQILGQGPKLLIQFQNNGVVDDSQLPKDRFSAERLKGVDSTLKIQPAKLEDSAVYLCASSLEGTAYEQYFGPGTRLTVT.

The rearrangement joins TRBV10-3 to TRBJ1-1; D is ambiguous. V was shortened by 5 bases and J by 3 bases, with 7 bases between the two germline ends. The CDR3 consists of 12 residues. Germline CDR1 and CDR2: ENHRY and SYGVKD. The DNA for the CDR3 is TGTGCCATCAGTACCGGGGACACTGAAGCTTTCTTT. Translating it yields CAISTGDTEAFF.

The chain carries TRBV6-1 and TRBJ1-3; D not resolved. The germline gives CDR1 MNHNS, CDR2 SASEGT. The CDR3 is 15 amino acids. Between the trimmed V and J ends, which lost 0 bases and 0 bases, there was a span of 6 bases. The CDR3 bases are TGTGCCAGCAGTGAAGCGCTGGCCTCTGGAAACACCATATATTTT. Residues: CASSEALASGNTIYF.

The chain uses TRBV7-3 and TRBJ2-5; 7 nucleotides line up with TRBD1. The CDR3 covers 13 residues. With 1 base clipped from V and 4 bases from J, the junction kept 0 bases outside the gene matches. CDR1 is SGHTA, CDR2 FQGTGA, per germline. The CDR3 is CASSLRDRETQYF. The CDR3 coding sequence is TGTGCCAGCAGCTTAAGGGACAGAGAGACCCAGTACTTC.

V and J are TRBV5-1 and TRBJ2-7, with 9 positions matching TRBD1. The V and J ends lost 2 bases and 6 bases, in that order; junction bases with no gene match: 9. The CDR3 contains 15 residues. CDR1 SGHRS and CDR2 YFSETQ come from the germline V gene. CDR3 in DNA: TGCGCCAGCAGCTTAAGTGGGACAGGGCCTTTCGAGCAGTACTTC. This encodes CASSLSGTGPFEQYF.

The genes are TRBV6-6 and TRBJ2-3; D gene unclear. V dropped 4 bases and J dropped 6 bases, with 14 bases sitting between them. The CDR3 spans 14 residues. Germline CDR1 reads MNHNY; CDR2 reads SVGAGI (reference sequence). The CDR3 DNA reads as TGTGCCAGCAGTTCGTACCACATAGTGGATACGCAGTATTTT. Translating gives CASSSYHIVDTQYF.

The chain is built from TRBV19 and TRBJ2-5; 9 bases map to TRBD2. V lost 6 bases and J lost 0; bases outside the gene matches: 8. The CDR3 is made up of 16 amino acids. In germline, CDR1 is LNHDA, CDR2 SQIVND (reference sequence). CDR3 DNA sequence: TGTGCCAGTAGCAACCTAGCGGGGTTCTACCAAGAGACCCAGTACTTC. It translates to CASSNLAGFYQETQYF.

The V and J genes are TRBV28 and TRBJ1-2, with D tentatively TRBD1 (6 bases). The CDR3 has 12 amino acids. Trimming removed 6 bases at V and 6 bases at J, with 11 bases between. Germline assignment: CDR1 MDHEN and CDR2 SYDVKM. The CDR3 sequence is CASSRQADGYTF. The DNA of the CDR3 is TGTGCCAGCAGCCGACAGGCGGATGGCTACACCTTC.

The table lists this clone with a few counts. The V gene is TRBV19, the J gene TRBJ2-7; 7 positions agree with TRBD2. The CDR3 extends over 14 amino acids. The trim removed 2 bases at V and 3 bases at J, leaving 4 bases unmatched. Germline V lookup: CDR1 LNHDA, CDR2 SQIVND (reference sequence). The CDR3 nucleotides are TGTGCCAGTAGTATACCGGGGGGATACTACGAGCAGTACTTC. Encoded protein: CASSIPGGYYEQYF.

V gene TRBV12-5 combines with J gene TRBJ2-3; D gene unclear. The CDR3 sequence is 15 residues long. The germline V gene encodes CDR1 LGHNT and CDR2 FRNRAP. V dropped 11 bases and J dropped 0 bases, with 18 bases sitting between them. CDR3 in DNA: TGTGCTTGGGCGGTGACTGGAGCTAGCACAGATACGCAGTATTTT. Translated: CAWAVTGASTDTQYF.

The gene calls are TRBV5-1 and TRBJ2-7, with 12 bases lining up with TRBD1. CDR3 size: 14 residues. J lost 6 bases, V lost 4 bases, and 5 bases had no gene match. CDR1 is SGHRS and CDR2 is YFSETQ in the germline V gene. The CDR3 DNA reads as TGCGCCAGCAGCCTAGGGACAGGGGGCTCCGAGCAGTACTTC. Its translation: CASSLGTGGSEQYF.